This entry features one TCR beta chain sequence. Antigen specificity is unknown. Mismatch with germline at one junction end may stem from a read error. This record belongs to a study of post-analysis software for immune sequencing data. The germline CDR1 and CDR2 sequences are LGHNA and YNFKEQ. This CDR3 has 17 residues. Study-wide results and caveats: Controls had significantly higher normalized Chao1 diversity than multiple sclerosis patients. Patients carried roughly 5 TRBV segments more frequently than controls did, and TRBV5-6, TRBV5-1 and TRBV20-1 were among them.

TCR beta cDNA libraries had unique molecular identifiers. The authors obtained approximately 460,000 cDNA molecules from roughly 1 to 10 million T cells. TCRdb processed the PCR reads anew with MiXCR; each CDR3 protein has one entry. The sample contains 750,000 to 900,000 distinct CDR3 sequences, about 45% of which appear only once. Material for sequencing was blood. This rearrangement joins TRBV4-2 to TRBJ2-1; D is perhaps TRBD2 (7 bases). The TCR originated in a girl aged 10 to 17 with multiple sclerosis. CDR3: CAGSGEQGGSSYNEQFF. Written as DNA, the CDR3 is TGTGCCGGCAGCGGGGAGCAAGGGGGAAGCTCCTACAATGAGCAGTTCTTC.